This TCR beta chain derives from a study of response to subunit inactivated influenza vaccine. Trimming took off 7 bases at V and 1 base at J, with 11 bases between the two ends. There are 13 residues in the CDR3. Study-wide points: T cells newly recruited by each seasonal influenza vaccination are few, the authors suggested.

Note on this clonotype: Its specificity is unknown.

Each CDR3 protein gets one entry after TCRdb re-called the RT-PCR reads with MiXCR. The sample records around 790,000 distinct CDR3 sequences, 21% being singletons. This receptor was taken from a man in his fifties who received an inactivated influenza vaccine. The chain has TRBV12-3 or TRBV12-4 and TRBJ2-7; perhaps D is TRBD1 or TRBD2 (5 bases each). Source: PBMCs from blood, taken less than 6 days after vaccination. CDR3 sequence: CASKGPQSYEQYF. The CDR3 DNA reads as TGTGCCAGCAAGGGACCCCAATCCTACGAGCAGTACTTC.